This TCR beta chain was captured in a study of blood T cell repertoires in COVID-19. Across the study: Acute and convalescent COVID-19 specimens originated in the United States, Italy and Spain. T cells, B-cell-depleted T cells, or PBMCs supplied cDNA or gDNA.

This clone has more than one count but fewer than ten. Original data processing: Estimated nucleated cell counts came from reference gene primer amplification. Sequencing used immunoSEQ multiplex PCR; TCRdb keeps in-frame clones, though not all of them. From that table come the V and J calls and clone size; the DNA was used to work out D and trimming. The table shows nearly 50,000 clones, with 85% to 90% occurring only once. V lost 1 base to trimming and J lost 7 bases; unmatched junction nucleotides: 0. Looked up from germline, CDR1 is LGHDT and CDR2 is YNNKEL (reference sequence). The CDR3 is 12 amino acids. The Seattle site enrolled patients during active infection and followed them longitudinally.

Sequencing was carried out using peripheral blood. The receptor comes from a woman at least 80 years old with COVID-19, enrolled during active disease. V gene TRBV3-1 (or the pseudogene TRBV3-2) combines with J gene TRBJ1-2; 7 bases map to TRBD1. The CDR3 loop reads CASSQAGGGYTF. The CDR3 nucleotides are TGTGCCAGCAGCCAAGCAGGGGGTGGCTACACCTTC.